Below, 29 T cell receptor beta chains from the same sample are listed, as sequenced in a study of T cells in women clearing cervical HPV infection. Libraries were prepared by immunoSEQ multiplex PCR; TCRdb keeps only in-frame clonotypes and omits some of them. The sample includes about 46,000 clones. The source material was blood buffy coat. Receptors originate from a woman aged 18-70 years with a cervical HPV16 infection that either progressed to CIN3+ or cleared (not recorded which).

In the case of this clone: Read coverage stops 3 residues before the CDR3 terminus; the germline J gene supplies the remainder. The V and J genes are TRBV7-3 and TRBJ2-1; D unresolved. Germline V gene lookup returns CDR1 SGHTA and CDR2 FQGTGA. The V end was cut by 5 bases, the J end by 0 bases, with 14 bases between. The length of the CDR3 is 16 residues. The covered CDR3 bases are TGTGCCAGCAGCCGTAGTGGCGGTAGCTCCTACAATGAG. Its translation: CASSRSGGSSYNE. The CDR3 in full is CASSRSGGSSYNEQFF. Variable domain in full (rest from reference TRBV7-3 and TRBJ2-1): GAGVSQTPSNKVTEKGKYVELRCDPISGHTALYWYRQSLGQGPEFLIYFQGTGAADDSGLPNDRFFAVRPEGSVSTLKIQRTERGDSAVYLCASSRSGGSSYNEQFFGPGTRLTVL.

About this clone itself: The read ends 3 residues shy of where the CDR3 ends; the end is completed using the germline J gene. The chain joins TRBV6-2 or TRBV6-3 to TRBJ2-7; 7 bases match TRBD1. CDR1 MNHEY and CDR2 SVGEGT come from the germline V gene. The CDR3 totals 15 residues. The trim removed 6 bases at V and 3 bases at J, leaving 11 bases unmatched. CDR3 region: CASRPTGTVDYEQYF. CDR3 DNA, as far as it was read: TGTGCCAGCAGGCCCACCGGGACAGTCGACTACGAG.

Notes on this clone: The DNA ends 3 residues before the CDR3 does, and the rest of the CDR3 is filled in from the germline J gene. The rearrangement joins TRBV28 to TRBJ2-7; D unclear. Germline V gene sequence: CDR1 MDHEN, CDR2 SYDVKM. Deletions cut 5 bases from V and 2 bases from J, with 19 bases between. The CDR3 loop spans 16 amino acids. Incomplete CDR3 DNA: TGTGCCAGCAGTGACACAAGAGGCGTTGGAACCTACGAG. As protein: CASSDTRGVGTYE. The complete CDR3 reads CASSDTRGVGTYEQYF.

Comments on this clone: One end of the junction varies from germline; a read error may be responsible. The read terminates 3 residues before the CDR3 end, so the remaining end is supplied by the germline J gene. V and J are TRBV4-2 and TRBJ2-6, with D perhaps TRBD1 or TRBD2 (5 bases each). The CDR3 consists of 13 residues. The germline V gene encodes CDR1 LGHNA and CDR2 YNFKEQ. The covered CDR3 bases are TGCGCCAGCAGCGCTGAGGGGACCAACGTC. Translating gives CASSAEGTNV. The entire CDR3 reads CASSAEGTNVLTF.

With regard to this clone: The read ends 3 residues shy of where the CDR3 ends; the end is completed using the germline J gene. The chain combines TRBV2 with TRBJ2-4; 9 nucleotides line up with TRBD1. Germline lookup yields CDR1 SNHLY and CDR2 FYNNEI. The CDR3 loop spans 14 amino acids. CDR3: CASSTGQGDYGQYF. Incomplete CDR3 DNA: TGTGCCAGCAGTACGGGACAGGGCGACTATGGT. Looking up the rest from reference TRBV2 and TRBJ2-4 gives the full variable domain: EPEVTQTPSHQVTQMGQEVILRCVPISNHLYFYWYRQILGQKVEFLVSFYNNEISEKSEIFDDQFSVERPDGSNFTLKIRSTKLEDSAMYFCASSTGQGDYGQYFGAGTRLSVL.

In the case of this clone: The read terminates 3 residues before the CDR3 end, so the remaining end is supplied by the germline J gene. This sample also contains other DNA sequences that code for the same CDR3. V usage is TRBV29-1 and J usage is TRBJ2-5, with D uncertain. The germline V and J ends were trimmed by 3 bases and 4 bases, with 15 bases remaining between them. Germline CDR1 reads SQVTM; CDR2 reads ANQGSEA. CDR3 length: 14 residues. The CDR3 bases that were read are TGCAGCGTTGACGAGGCTCTGTTGGCAGAGACC. Translated: CSVDEALLAET. The full CDR3 protein is CSVDEALLAETQYF.

Worth noting for this clone: Read coverage stops 3 residues before the CDR3 terminus; the germline J gene supplies the remainder. The rearrangement links TRBV7-2 to TRBJ1-2; possibly TRBD1 for D (5 bases). The germline V gene encodes CDR1 SGHTA and CDR2 FQGNSA. The CDR3 runs 15 residues. V lost 1 base and J lost 6, with 15 bases in between. CDR3 DNA, as far as it was read: TGTGCCAGCAGCTTAGGTTTATGGGGGGAACATGGC. This encodes CASSLGLWGEHG. The entire CDR3 protein is CASSLGLWGEHGYTF.

With respect to this clone: Coverage ceases 3 residues before the CDR3 finishes, and the germline J gene fills in the end. The genes are TRBV18 and TRBJ2-3; 9 nucleotides agree with TRBD2. The CDR3 extends over 17 amino acids. V dropped 2 bases and J dropped 3; count of bases not matched to a gene: 9. From germline, CDR1 is KGHSH and CDR2 LQKENI. This CDR3 reads CASSPRVSGRPTDTQYF. Incomplete CDR3 DNA: TGTGCCAGCTCACCAAGAGTTAGCGGGAGACCTACAGATACG. Full variable domain (missing parts from reference TRBV18 and TRBJ2-3): NAGVMQNPRHLVRRRGQEARLRCSPMKGHSHVYWYRQLPEEGLKFMVYLQKENIIDESGMPKERFSAEFPKEGPSILRIQQVVRGDSAAYFCASSPRVSGRPTDTQYFGPGTRLTVL.

On this clone itself: The CDR3 end is not reached by the read, which stops 3 residues before it; the germline J gene fills it in. The chain couples TRBV3-1 (or the pseudogene TRBV3-2) to TRBJ1-6; D is possibly TRBD1 (5 bases). The germline V gene has CDR1 LGHDT and CDR2 YNNKEL (reference sequence). The V end was cut by 0 bases, the J end by 10 bases, with 16 bases between. The CDR3 is 16 amino acids. CDR3 DNA (partial): TGTGCCAGCAGCCAAGATTACTCAGGCCGGGGGTCACCC. Its protein product is CASSQDYSGRGSP. The whole CDR3 reads CASSQDYSGRGSPLHF.

The CDR3 protein is CASTAGRIGDTQYF. The DNA read from the CDR3 is TGTGCCAGTACGGCGGGGCGGATTGGGGATACG. The J gene is TRBJ2-3, the V gene TRBV19, with D perhaps TRBD2 (6 bases). The DNA ends 3 residues before the CDR3 does, and the rest of the CDR3 is filled in from the germline J gene. With 7 bases removed from V and 6 bases from J, the gap between germline ends came to 17 bases. Germline V gene lookup returns CDR1 LNHDA and CDR2 SQIVND (reference sequence). The CDR3 contains 14 residues.

With regard to this clone: The CDR3 goes on 3 residues after the read ends, and that part is filled in from the germline J gene. This chain links TRBV19 with TRBJ2-5; possible D gene TRBD1, 5 bases. The CDR3 covers 12 residues. Germline V gene lookup returns CDR1 LNHDA and CDR2 SQIVND (reference sequence). V was clipped by 8 bases and J by 1 base, with 8 bases between them. The CDR3 loop is CASSTGQETQYF. The sequenced part of the CDR3 DNA is TGTGCCAGTTCTACAGGCCAAGAGACC.

Remarks on this clone: The sequenced fragment ends 3 residues before the CDR3 boundary, so the rest is inferred from the germline J gene. The chain uses TRBV10-3 and TRBJ1-6; D might be TRBD1 (5 bases). There are 15 residues in the CDR3. Germline CDR1 ENHRY, CDR2 SYGVKD. V lost 4 bases and J lost 1, with 8 bases in between. Partial CDR3 DNA: TGTGCCATCAGTGGGGGGGAATCCTATAATTCACCC. This encodes CAISGGESYNSP. The whole CDR3 reads CAISGGESYNSPLHF.

Worth noting for this clone: The read comes to an end 3 residues before the CDR3 does, leaving the germline J gene to fill in the end. The chain joins TRBV7-9 to TRBJ2-1; 12 nucleotides agree with TRBD2. Germline lookup yields CDR1 SEHNR and CDR2 FQNEAQ (reference sequence). The CDR3 contains 15 residues. Trimming removed 3 bases from V and 9 bases from J; junction bases left unmatched: 6. The CDR3 spells CASSFLAGGLGEQFF. The part of the CDR3 DNA that was read is TGTGCCAGCAGCTTTCTAGCGGGGGGGCTCGGTGAG.

Worth noting for this clone: The read terminates 3 residues ahead of where the CDR3 ends, so the germline J gene completes it. V gene TRBV2 combines with J gene TRBJ2-2; 8 bases are shared with TRBD1. This CDR3 spans 12 amino acids. J lost 9 bases, V lost 6 bases, and 3 bases had no gene match. Looked up from germline, CDR1 is SNHLY and CDR2 is FYNNEI. The covered CDR3 bases are TGTGCCAGCAGCGGACAGGGCCGGGAG. Amino acids: CASSGQGRE. In full, the CDR3 reads CASSGQGRELFF. The full variable domain, with the rest looked up from reference TRBV2 and TRBJ2-2, is EPEVTQTPSHQVTQMGQEVILRCVPISNHLYFYWYRQILGQKVEFLVSFYNNEISEKSEIFDDQFSVERPDGSNFTLKIRSTKLEDSAMYFCASSGQGRELFFGEGSRLTVL.

Concerning this clone itself: With the read ending 3 residues before the CDR3 end, the germline J gene is used to fill in that end. The chain links TRBV5-1 to TRBJ2-2; the match to TRBD2 covers 8 bases. CDR1 is SGHRS and CDR2 is YFSETQ in the germline V gene. After removal of 4 bases from V and 7 bases from J, the junction contained 3 bases not matched to a gene. This CDR3 region has 13 residues. The sequenced part of the CDR3 DNA is TGCGCCAGCAGCATTAGCGGGGACGGGGAG. Its protein is CASSISGDGE. The whole CDR3 protein is CASSISGDGELFF.

To note about this clone: Coverage ceases 3 residues before the CDR3 finishes, and the germline J gene fills in the end. The chain carries TRBV7-9 and TRBJ2-3, with D possibly TRBD2 on 5 matching bases. Looked up from germline, CDR1 is SEHNR and CDR2 is FQNEAQ (reference sequence). This CDR3 region has 14 residues. CDR3 protein: CASSPSDSNQPQYF. CDR3 DNA, as far as it was read: TGTGCCAGCAGCCCCTCGGACTCCAATCAGCCG. Full variable domain (rest looked up from reference TRBV7-9 and TRBJ2-3): DTGVSQNPRHKITKRGQNVTFRCDPISEHNRLYWYRQTLGQGPEFLTYFQNEAQLEKSRLLSDRFSAERPKGSFSTLEIQRTEQGDSAMYLCASSPSDSNQPQYFGPGTRLTVL.

As for this clone: The observed sequence ends 3 residues before the CDR3 terminus, with the missing tail filled in from the germline J gene. Other nucleotide sequences in the sample specify the same CDR3. The chain joins TRBV7-6 to TRBJ1-3; the D gene is possibly TRBD1 (6 bases). V was pared by 5 bases and J by 2 bases, with 10 bases between. In germline, CDR1 is SGHVS, CDR2 FNYEAQ. This CDR3 contains 14 residues. The part of the CDR3 DNA that was read is TGTGCCAGCAGCCAGGACAGACCTGGAAACACC. Amino acid sequence: CASSQDRPGNT. The complete CDR3 protein is CASSQDRPGNTIYF.

A word on this clone: At one end, the junction sequence differs from germline, possibly due to a read error. The observed sequence ends 3 residues before the CDR3 terminus, with the missing tail filled in from the germline J gene. The rearrangement links TRBV5-1 to TRBJ2-7; 8 bases line up with TRBD1. From germline, CDR1 is SGHRS and CDR2 YFSETQ. The length of the CDR3 is 13 residues. CDR3 sequence: CASTLTGDYEQYF. The DNA read from the CDR3 is TGCGCCAGCACCTTGACAGGGGACTACGAG.

Regarding this clone: The CDR3 extends 3 residues past the end of the read, so its final part is completed from the germline J gene. J is TRBJ2-3 and V is TRBV20-1, with a possible D match to TRBD1 (6 bases). Between the trimmed V and J ends, which lost 6 bases and 1 base, there was a span of 14 bases. Germline V gene data show CDR1 as DFQATT and CDR2 as SNEGSKA (reference sequence). This CDR3 has 14 residues. CDR3 bases read: TGCAGTGCCACCGGGACATATCGCACAGATACG. It encodes CSATGTYRTDT. The whole CDR3 region reads CSATGTYRTDTQYF.

A remark on this clone: The CDR3 is cut off 3 residues early in the read; its end comes from the germline J gene. The chain carries TRBV20-1 and TRBJ1-5; D unresolved. Per the germline V gene, CDR1 is DFQATT and CDR2 is SNEGSKA (reference sequence). The CDR3 spans 13 residues. The V end lost 0 bases, the J end lost 7 bases, and 10 bases lay between the germline ends. The CDR3 loop reads CSARDRSVQPQHF. The sequenced CDR3 bases are TGCAGTGCTAGAGACAGAAGTGTGCAGCCC.

Worth noting for this clone: The read falls 3 residues short of the CDR3 end, and the missing part is taken from the germline J gene. The genes are TRBV30 and TRBJ1-2; tentatively, D is TRBD1 (6 bases). Deletions cut 3 bases from V and 5 bases from J, with 10 bases between. Per germline, CDR1 GTSNPN and CDR2 SVGIG (reference sequence). This CDR3 comprises 12 residues. Incomplete CDR3 DNA: TGTGCCTGGAGGACACAGGGATATGGC. Amino acids: CAWRTQGYG. The whole CDR3 is CAWRTQGYGYTF.

Comments on this clone: The CDR3 end falls 3 residues outside the read, so it is completed with the germline J gene. The V call is TRBV19, the J call TRBJ2-2; D is ambiguous. Trimming pared 3 bases from V and 3 bases from J, leaving 8 bases between. The CDR3 runs to 14 residues. CDR1 and CDR2 (germline): LNHDA, SQIVND (reference sequence). The sequenced CDR3 bases are TGTGCCAGTAGTATTAGCCCAGACACCGGGGAG. Protein product: CASSISPDTGE. The entire CDR3 sequence reads CASSISPDTGELFF. The full variable domain, rest sourced from reference TRBV19 and TRBJ2-2, is DGGITQSPKYLFRKEGQNVTLSCEQNLNHDAMYWYRQDPGQGLRLIYYSQIVNDFQKGDIAEGYSVSREKKESFPLTVTSAQKNPTAFYLCASSISPDTGELFFGEGSRLTVL.

The CDR3: CASSDSGGAAYEQYF. The sequenced CDR3 bases are TGTGCCAGCAGCGATTCAGGGGGCGCCGCATACGAG. This rearrangement joins TRBV7-2 to TRBJ2-7; TRBD1 aligns across 8 bases. The DNA ends 3 residues before the CDR3 does, and the rest of the CDR3 is filled in from the germline J gene. Trimming removed 5 bases from V and 4 bases from J; junction bases left unmatched: 10. This CDR3 comprises 15 residues. Germline CDR1 SGHTA, CDR2 FQGNSA.

Remarks on this clone: The read comes to an end 3 residues before the CDR3 does, leaving the germline J gene to fill in the end. The chain uses TRBV18 and TRBJ2-3; D is possibly TRBD1 (5 bases). This CDR3 region has 16 residues. Germline V gene lookup returns CDR1 KGHSH and CDR2 LQKENI. CDR3 DNA (partial): TGTGCCAGCTCACCACTGTCAGGGAAAATCAATCAGCCG. Translating it yields CASSPLSGKINQP. The whole CDR3 protein is CASSPLSGKINQPQYF. Variable domain in full (rest from reference TRBV18 and TRBJ2-3): NAGVMQNPRHLVRRRGQEARLRCSPMKGHSHVYWYRQLPEEGLKFMVYLQKENIIDESGMPKERFSAEFPKEGPSILRIQQVVRGDSAAYFCASSPLSGKINQPQYFGPGTRLTVL.

To note about this clone: Read coverage stops 3 residues before the CDR3 terminus; the germline J gene supplies the remainder. V and J are TRBV7-2 and TRBJ1-6, with 8 bases that match TRBD1. V gave up 1 base and J gave up 7 bases; unmatched junction bases: 3. The CDR3 covers 15 residues. CDR1 and CDR2 from the germline V gene are SGHTA and FQGNSA. CDR3 bases read: TGTGCCAGCAGCTTAGGGGGACAGGCCAATTCACCC. Protein: CASSLGGQANSP. The full-length CDR3 reads as CASSLGGQANSPLHF.

Remarks on this clone: Read coverage stops 3 residues before the CDR3 terminus; the germline J gene supplies the remainder. The rearrangement uses TRBV5-6 and TRBJ1-2; 7 nucleotides align to TRBD1. Trimming at V came to 5 bases and at J to 7 bases, leaving 14 bases not matched to a gene. The CDR3 extends over 15 amino acids. The V gene's germline CDR1 is SGHDT and CDR2 YYEEEE. CDR3: CASRTGTVQAGGYTF. Incomplete CDR3 DNA: TGTGCCAGCAGAACCGGGACAGTGCAAGCCGGTGGC. Full variable domain (rest looked up from reference TRBV5-6 and TRBJ1-2): DAGVTQSPTHLIKTRGQQVTLRCSPKSGHDTVSWYQQALGQGPQFIFQYYEEEERQRGNFPDRFSGHQFPNYSSELNVNALLLGDSALYLCASRTGTVQAGGYTFGSGTRLTVV.

Note on this clone: Read coverage stops 3 residues before the CDR3 terminus; the germline J gene supplies the remainder. The rearrangement links TRBV30 to TRBJ2-1, with D uncertain. V was trimmed by 4 bases and J by 7 bases, leaving 14 bases between them. The CDR3 loop spans 13 amino acids. Germline CDR1 and CDR2: GTSNPN and SVGIG (reference sequence). The sequenced part of the CDR3 DNA is TGTGCCTGGAACTACCCCTTGGGTAATGAG. Its translation: CAWNYPLGNE. The entire CDR3 sequence reads CAWNYPLGNEQFF.

As for this clone: From the germline J gene comes the end of the CDR3, since the read stops 3 residues before it. The genes are TRBV19 and TRBJ1-2; D perhaps matches TRBD1 (5 bases). Trimming pared 7 bases from V and 0 bases from J, leaving 15 bases between. Per the germline V gene, CDR1 is LNHDA and CDR2 is SQIVND (reference sequence). The CDR3 runs 15 residues. This chain's CDR3 is CASTEDSHSNYGYTF. The sequenced CDR3 bases are TGTGCCAGTACCGAAGACAGCCACTCTAACTATGGC.

Note on this clone: The observed sequence ends 3 residues before the CDR3 terminus, with the missing tail filled in from the germline J gene. The chain recombines TRBV5-1 with TRBJ2-3; no firm D call. The CDR3 is 14 amino acids. Looked up from germline, CDR1 is SGHRS and CDR2 is YFSETQ. Trimming removed 1 base at V and 4 bases at J, with 10 bases between. This chain's CDR3 is CASSLQGRADTQYF. The CDR3 bases that were read are TGCGCCAGCAGCTTGCAAGGGCGCGCAGATACG.